This T cell receptor beta chain is from a study of tumour-infiltrating T cells in Burkitt lymphoma. TCRdb keeps only in-frame clones here, not all; method: immunoSEQ multiplex PCR. The repertoire consists of approximately 2,500 clones, with 14% occurring once and the leading ten covering approximately 12%. Germline CDR1 reads LGHNA; CDR2 reads YNFKEQ. The CDR3 contains 12 residues. Trimming stripped 4 bases from V and 8 bases from J, with 8 bases between. The chain is built from TRBV4-2 and TRBJ1-4; D gene ambiguous. This sequence was found in a human donor with Burkitt lymphoma. What was sequenced was tumor tissue. CDR3 DNA sequence: TGTGCCAGCAGCCTTTTGGGCGAAAAACTGTTTTTT. Translated: CASSLLGEKLFF.